A selection of T cell receptor beta chains follows, all from one sample in a study of CD8 T cells in Susac syndrome. TCRdb recomputed calls from the immunoSEQ multiplex PCR reads with MiXCR, one row per CDR3 protein. Of roughly 150,000 distinct CDR3 sequences listed, about 95% were seen once; the top ten hold under 0.2%. Sequencing was performed on CD8+ T cells from PBMCs. These receptors were taken from a human donor with Susac syndrome. Both conserved end residues are part of each CDR3. Fields, in order: V gene, CDR3 protein.

TRBV2 | CASRGTSGGSYNEQFF
TRBV5-1 | CASSLLPAGEQFF
TRBV3-1 | CASSQGQLEQFF
TRBV9 | CASSVTQGVRDDEAFF
TRBV28 | CASIPQGLGNTGELFF
TRBV28 | CASSLVGYSYEQYF
TRBV27 | CASSLGPPTGEVYNEQFF
TRBV30 | CAWSSLRGRHGYTF
TRBV13 | CASSHKAGHNEQFF
TRBV12-3/TRBV12-4 | CASRLQGRDQPQHF
TRBV25-1 | CASSWAGDYQPQHF
TRBV27 | CASSLSGNYEQYF
TRBV2 | CASSEGGGQGYEQYF
TRBV30 | CAFSPLNTEAFF
TRBV7-9 | CASSLGVKDAFF
TRBV9 | CASSVVLNTEAFF
TRBV3-1 | CASSGIPDTEAFF
TRBV3-1 | CASSQVVEDKRYTF
TRBV3-1 | CASSQEGQSYDNEQFF
TRBV6-5 | CASSYPKGGEQFF
TRBV7-9 | CAVGLPGDTQYF
TRBV18 | CASSLSGAYNEQFF
TRBV14 | CASSQDPPHRAFGETQYF
TRBV28 | CASSFTGTSGRFTYEQYF
TRBV6-5 | CASRRDISNQPQHF
TRBV4-1 | CASSHTENYGYTF
TRBV7-2 | CASSLIHGLATDTQYF
TRBV27 | CASSSIPNYEQYF
TRBV20-1 | CSAPGTSGRAKETQYF
TRBV29-1 | CSVSGLAGNEQFF
TRBV9 | CASSDGGSVSYEQYF
TRBV4-2 | CASSQDRDTGVEEQFF
TRBV6-5 | CASSYKVTSGISTDTQYF
TRBV11-2 | CASLGGGTEAFF
TRBV20-1 | CSGRDPAATDTQYF
TRBV4-1 | CASSQVPLGMNSNQPQHF
TRBV5-1 | CASSPGLEGTQYF
TRBV3-1 | CASSELGDNYGYTF
TRBV6-5 | CASSYSWGAGELFF
TRBV10-3 | CAISVRGGESTEAFF
TRBV20-1 | CSARDQEGPYEQYF
TRBV4-2 | CASSQDDRADYGYTF
TRBV12-3/TRBV12-4 | CASRELAAYNEQFF
TRBV2 | CASSGLAGGPWELFF
TRBV7-2 | CASSSQDSQETQYF
TRBV5-1 | CASSYTPGGAGSSYEQYF
TRBV12-3/TRBV12-4 | CASSPDPGDGGNQPQHF
TRBV4-1 | CASSQDLEQYF
TRBV20-1 | CSARTAGRYNEQFF
TRBV6-1 | CASSEWQGNQPQHF
TRBV7-9 | CATSRAGAGVGEQYF
TRBV7-9 | CASSLERKDQPQHF
TRBV10-3 | CATKDGGSPYEQYF
TRBV20-1 | CSAPGLAGSYNEQFF